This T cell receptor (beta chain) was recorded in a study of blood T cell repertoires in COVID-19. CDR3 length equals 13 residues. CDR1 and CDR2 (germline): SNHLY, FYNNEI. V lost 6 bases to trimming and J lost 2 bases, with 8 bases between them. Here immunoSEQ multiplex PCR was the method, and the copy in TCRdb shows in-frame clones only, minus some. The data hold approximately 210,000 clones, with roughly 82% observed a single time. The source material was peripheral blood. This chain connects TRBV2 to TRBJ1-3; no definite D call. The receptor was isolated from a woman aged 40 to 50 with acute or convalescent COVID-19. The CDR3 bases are TGTGCCAGCAGCGAGGTACCTGGAAACACCATATATTTT. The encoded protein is CASSEVPGNTIYF.